This is a list of T cell receptor beta chains from one sample in a study of blood T cell repertoires in COVID-19. Using immunoSEQ multiplex PCR, the repertoire was profiled, and TCRdb retains in-frame clones only, with some absent. Of 100,000 to 110,000 clones in the sample, 85% to 90% were seen once. The sequencing input was peripheral blood. These receptors all stem from a human donor in a cohort sampled during active COVID-19. Each CDR3 is given with its conserved first and last residue. D genes are given only for firm matches. A clone size is listed for some rows: how often the clone was seen (once, few, many), or a class if it is expanded.

size	J	D	V	DNA	CDR3
NA	TRBJ1-1	NA	TRBV19	TGTGCCAGTAGTATGGGGATTGCGGGGGCTGAAGCTTTCTTT	CASSMGIAGAEAFF
NA	TRBJ2-6	TRBD2	TRBV18	TGTGCCAGCTCACCGCGGGGGTTCAGCTCTGGGGCCAACGTCCTGACTTTC	CASSPRGFSSGANVLTF
NA	TRBJ1-6	TRBD1	TRBV7-2	TGTGCCAGCAGCCCACAAGGGACAGCGAATAATTCACCCCTCCACTTT	CASSPQGTANNSPLHF
NA	TRBJ2-2	NA	TRBV2	TGTGCCGGCAGACAGATAATTAACACCGGGGAGCTGTTTTTT	CAGRQIINTGELFF
NA	TRBJ2-3	NA	TRBV24-1	TGTGCCACCAGTGATTACCAGGGCGCAGATACGCAGTATTTT	CATSDYQGADTQYF
NA	TRBJ2-1	NA	TRBV15	TGTGCCACCAGCAGAGATGAAGCGTATAATGAGCAGTTCTTC	CATSRDEAYNEQFF
NA	TRBJ2-7	TRBD2	TRBV7-2	TGTGCCAGCAGCTCACCCTTCCCTAGCGGGGGTTACGAGCAGTACTTC	CASSSPFPSGGYEQYF
NA	TRBJ2-5	TRBD2	TRBV27	TGTGCCAGCAGTTTATCAGCTGGACTAGCGAAAATCAAAGAGACCCAGTACTTC	CASSLSAGLAKIKETQYF
few	TRBJ2-7	NA	TRBV27	TGTGCCAGCAGTCCTCCTGGGCGGGACTCACCCTACGAGCAGTACTTC	CASSPPGRDSPYEQYF
NA	TRBJ1-2	NA	TRBV18	TGTGCCAGCTCCGAGCAGGGTTACTATGGCTACACCTTC	CASSEQGYYGYTF
NA	TRBJ2-1	NA	TRBV19	TGTGCCAGTAGACAGGGAGACTACAATGAGCAGTTCTTC	CASRQGDYNEQFF
NA	TRBJ2-7	NA	TRBV7-9	TGTGCCAGCAGCCCAGGCTACGAGCAGTACTTC	CASSPGYEQYF
NA	TRBJ2-1	TRBD2	TRBV7-2	TGTGCCAGCAGCTTTTTTAGTAGCGGGAGAGGCGATGAGCAGTTCTTC	CASSFFSSGRGDEQFF
NA	TRBJ2-7	TRBD1	TRBV5-1	TGCGCCAGCAGTTTGGCAGGGGGCATCTCCTACGAGCAGTACTTC	CASSLAGGISYEQYF